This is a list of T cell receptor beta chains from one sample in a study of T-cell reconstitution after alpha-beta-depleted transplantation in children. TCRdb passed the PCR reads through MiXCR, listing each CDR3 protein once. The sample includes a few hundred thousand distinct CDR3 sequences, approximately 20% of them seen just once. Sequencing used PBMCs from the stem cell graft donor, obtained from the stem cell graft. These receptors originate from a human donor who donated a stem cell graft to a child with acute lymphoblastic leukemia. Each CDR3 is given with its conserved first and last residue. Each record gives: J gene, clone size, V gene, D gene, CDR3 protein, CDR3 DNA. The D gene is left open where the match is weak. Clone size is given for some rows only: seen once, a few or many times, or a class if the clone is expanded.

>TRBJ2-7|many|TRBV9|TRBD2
CASSVGLADEQYF
TGTGCCAGCAGCGTGGGACTAGCGGACGAGCAGTACTTC
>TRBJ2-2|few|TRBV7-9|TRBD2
CASSQSGSPGELFF
TGTGCCAGCAGCCAGAGCGGGAGTCCCGGGGAGCTGTTTTTT
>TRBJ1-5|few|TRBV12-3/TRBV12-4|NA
CAVGSGGNQPQHF
TGTGCCGTCGGCTCCGGGGGGAATCAGCCCCAGCATTTT
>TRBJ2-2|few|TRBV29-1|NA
CSVEGTATGNTGELFF
TGCAGCGTTGAAGGGACAGCGACGGGGAACACCGGGGAGCTGTTTTTT
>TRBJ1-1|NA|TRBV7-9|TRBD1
CASSSTGGLTEAFF
TGTGCCAGCAGCTCTACAGGGGGCTTGACTGAAGCTTTCTTT
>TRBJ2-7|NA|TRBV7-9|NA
CASSYTGIAYEQYF
TGTGCCAGCAGCTATACCGGGATAGCCTACGAGCAGTACTTC
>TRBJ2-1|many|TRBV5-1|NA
CASSLEGGAYNEQFF
TGCGCCAGCAGCTTGGAGGGTGGAGCCTACAATGAGCAGTTCTTC
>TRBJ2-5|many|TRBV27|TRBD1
CASSPGQGLQETQYF
TGTGCCAGCAGTCCCGGACAGGGACTCCAAGAGACCCAGTACTTC
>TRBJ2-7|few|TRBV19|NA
CASSWGRVTTYEQYF
TGTGCCAGTAGCTGGGGAAGGGTTACAACCTACGAGCAGTACTTC
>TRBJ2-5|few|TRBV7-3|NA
CASSVEMLETQYF
TGTGCCAGCAGCGTTGAGATGTTGGAGACCCAGTACTTC
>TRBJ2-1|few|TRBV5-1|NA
CASSLQREQFF
TGCGCCAGCAGCCTCCAGCGGGAGCAGTTCTTC
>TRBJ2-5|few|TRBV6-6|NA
CASTHSQETQYF
TGTGCCAGCACCCATTCCCAAGAGACCCAGTACTTC
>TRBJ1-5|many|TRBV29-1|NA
CSVELGSNQPQHF
TGCAGCGTTGAATTGGGAAGCAATCAGCCCCAGCATTTT
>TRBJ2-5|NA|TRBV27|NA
CASRTIPGAAQETQYF
TGTGCCAGCAGAACCATTCCGGGGGCGGCGCAAGAGACCCAGTACTTC
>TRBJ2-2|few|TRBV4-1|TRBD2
CASSPTGLAGGRELFF
TGCGCCAGCAGCCCTACGGGACTAGCGGGGGGAAGGGAGCTGTTTTTT
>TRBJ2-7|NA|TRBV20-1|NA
CSARGSSDYEQYF
TGCAGTGCTAGGGGGTCTAGCGACTACGAGCAGTACTTC
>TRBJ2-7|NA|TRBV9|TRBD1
CASSDGQGAFSYEQYF
TGTGCCAGCAGCGACGGACAGGGTGCATTCTCCTACGAGCAGTACTTC
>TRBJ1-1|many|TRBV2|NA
CASLFLMNTEAFF
TGTGCCAGCCTGTTCCTTATGAACACTGAAGCTTTCTTT